The 18 T cell receptor beta chains below all came from one sample that was sequenced in a study of human T cells and chemical hapten exposure (dated by TCRdb to the early 2020s). Libraries were made using RACE. The run used a NextSeq 500. The public reads were reanalyzed by TCRdb: fastp trimming at Q25, MiXCR alignment, in-frame beta chains only. For every CDR3 protein sequence, its rows merge into one entry that carries the most common genes and DNA. The sample data list about 120,000 distinct CDR3 sequences, and approximately 15% of these were observed just once. The ten largest clonotypes hold 0.92% of the sample. The sample's time point label, in plain terms: patch test 1, 2 weeks after DPC sensitization. The treatment or condition label of this sample denotes: therapeutic diphenylcyclopropenone sensitization with weekly scalp DPC. Source: whole blood, taken in connection with sensitization to the hapten diphenylcyclopropenone (DPC). Source of these receptors: a man aged 18 to 30 with alopecia areata. Some clones in this sample may be carry-over from other donors' samples.

The V call is TRBV7-6, the J call TRBJ2-3; 9 bases fit TRBD2. Germline V CDR1 and CDR2: SGHVS, FNYEAQ. This CDR3 has 18 residues. V dropped 0 bases and J dropped 4; count of bases not matched to a gene: 11. The CDR3 DNA reads TGTGCCAGCAGCTTAGCTTTGAGACCGGGACTAGCCGCAGATACGCAGTATTTT. Its translation: CASSLALRPGLAADTQYF.

This clonotype was found a few times. This rearrangement joins TRBV4-3 to TRBJ2-7, with TRBD2 identical over 12 bases. The CDR3 sequence is 19 residues long. CDR1 and CDR2 from the germline V gene are LGHNA and YSLEER. Losses at the gene ends were 1 base for V and 0 bases for J; bases not matched to a gene: 10. The DNA for the CDR3 is TGCGCCAGCAGCCAAGTAGCTAGCGGGGGGGTTAGCCTCTCCTACGAGCAGTACTTC. Translation: CASSQVASGGVSLSYEQYF.

This clonotype was seen repeatedly, ten times or more. V usage is TRBV11-2 and J usage is TRBJ2-1, with 11 nucleotides matching TRBD1. The CDR3 totals 17 residues. Germline V lookup: CDR1 SGHAT, CDR2 FQNNGV. The J segment lost 6 bases and the V segment lost 2 bases, leaving 9 bases of the junction unmatched. CDR3 nucleotides: TGTGCCAGCAGCTTAACCTTACCGGGACAGGGGGTCAATGAGCAGTTCTTC. This gives the protein CASSLTLPGQGVNEQFF.

The sample holds a few counts of this clonotype. The gene calls are TRBV6-2 or TRBV6-3 and TRBJ1-1; D possibly corresponds to TRBD1 (5 bases). The germline V gene encodes CDR1 MNHEY and CDR2 SVGEGT. V lost 2 bases and J 2 bases, leaving 9 bases between the germline ends. This CDR3 spans 14 amino acids. The CDR3 reads CASSYRTGNTEAFF. As DNA, the CDR3 is TGTGCCAGCAGTTACCGCACAGGAAACACTGAAGCTTTCTTT.

This clonotype was found a few times. V gene TRBV3-1 combines with J gene TRBJ1-3, with D possibly being TRBD1 (5 bases). Germline-derived CDR1 and CDR2 are LGHDT and YNNKEL (reference sequence). CDR3 length equals 15 residues. V lost 0 bases and J 1 base, leaving 7 bases between the germline ends. The CDR3 nucleotides are TGTGCCAGCAGCCAAGAGGGGGGGTCTGGAAACACCATATATTTT. It codes for CASSQEGGSGNTIYF.

This chain connects TRBV7-2 to TRBJ2-3; 12 positions match TRBD2. Trimming took 4 bases from V and 4 from J; bases not matched to a gene: 9. Germline V gene data show CDR1 as SGHTA and CDR2 as FQGNSA. There are 17 residues in the CDR3. CDR3 in amino acids: CASSSSSGGARPDTQYF. The CDR3 DNA is TGTGCCAGCAGCTCCTCTAGCGGGGGGGCCCGGCCAGATACGCAGTATTTT.

This chain connects TRBV4-3 to TRBJ1-4; 7 bases match TRBD1. Looked up from germline, CDR1 is LGHNA and CDR2 is YSLEER. Losses at the gene ends were 4 bases for V and 0 bases for J; bases not matched to a gene: 5. The CDR3 loop spans 16 amino acids. The CDR3 spells CASSPGQEATNEKLFF. As DNA, the CDR3 is TGCGCCAGCAGCCCCGGACAGGAGGCAACTAATGAAAAACTGTTTTTT.

This clonotype was picked up many times. V usage is TRBV14 and J usage is TRBJ2-5; no clear D. The V and J ends lost 6 bases and 2 bases respectively, with 4 bases between them. Germline lookup yields CDR1 SGHDN and CDR2 FVKESK. The CDR3 totals 11 residues. Here the CDR3 DNA reads TGTGCCAGCAGACAACAAGAGACCCAGTACTTC. It specifies CASRQQETQYF.

This clonotype was counted between two and nine times. J is TRBJ2-7 and V is TRBV12-3 or TRBV12-4, with unresolved D. The V end was cut by 2 bases, the J end by 7 bases, with 9 bases between. The CDR3 consists of 12 residues. In DNA form, the CDR3 reads TGTGCCAGCAGTTTAAATGGGGAAGAGCAGTACGTC. Protein sequence: CASSLNGEEQYV.

This clonotype showed up just a few times. The chain carries TRBV27 and TRBJ2-3; tentative D call: TRBD2 (6 bases). Germline-derived CDR1 and CDR2 are MNHEY and SMNVEV (reference sequence). The length of the CDR3 is 16 residues. V lost 5 bases to trimming and J lost 2 bases, with 17 bases between them. The CDR3 sequence is CASSLRWLANTDTQYF. In DNA, the CDR3 is TGTGCCAGCAGTCTCCGATGGCTAGCGAACACAGATACGCAGTATTTT.

This clonotype has at least ten counts. The V call is TRBV18, the J call TRBJ2-3; maybe TRBD1 (5 bases). Germline V gene lookup returns CDR1 KGHSH and CDR2 LQKENI. This CDR3 comprises 13 residues. V lost 6 bases to trimming and J lost 3 bases, with 10 bases between them. The CDR3: CASSTRQTDTQYF. In nucleotides, the CDR3 is TGTGCCAGCTCCACGAGACAGACAGATACGCAGTATTTT.

The chain carries TRBV29-1 and TRBJ2-1; TRBD2 aligns across 7 bases. CDR3 size: 14 residues. Trimming at V came to 3 bases and at J to 10 bases, leaving 12 bases not matched to a gene. CDR1 and CDR2 (germline): SQVTM, ANQGSEA. CDR3 region: CSVERTRGGGEQFF. DNA of the CDR3: TGCAGCGTTGAGCGGACTAGAGGCGGAGGCGAGCAGTTCTTC.

The chain has TRBV5-8 and TRBJ1-3; D is unclear. Trimming removed 0 bases from V and 5 bases from J, with 9 bases in between. Per germline, CDR1 SGHTS and CDR2 YDEGEE. The CDR3 consists of 14 residues. CDR3 DNA sequence: TGTGCCAGCAGCTTGGCCGGGCGGCGAAACACCATATATTTT. Translated: CASSLAGRRNTIYF.

This clonotype was observed a handful of times. The gene calls are TRBV6-2 or TRBV6-3 and TRBJ1-2; tentative D call: TRBD1 (5 bases). CDR3 length: 13 residues. Germline values: CDR1 MNHEY, CDR2 SVGEGT. The V end lost 7 bases, the J end lost 7 bases, and 16 bases lay between the germline ends. The CDR3 sequence: CASTMPGYGGYTF. The CDR3 DNA reads as TGTGCCAGCACCATGCCAGGGTACGGTGGCTACACCTTC.

Only a few counts were recorded for this clonotype. V usage is TRBV4-1 and J usage is TRBJ2-5; D remains unclear. The CDR3 covers 14 residues. The ends were cut back, 0 bases at V and 4 bases at J, with 9 bases in the middle. Germline V gene data show CDR1 as MGHRA and CDR2 as YSYEKL. CDR3 loop: CASSQDPAGETQYF. The CDR3 region has the DNA TGCGCCAGCAGCCAAGACCCCGCCGGAGAGACCCAGTACTTC.

The table lists this clonotype with a few counts. The chain is built from TRBV9 and TRBJ1-5; D gene unclear. CDR1 is SGDLS and CDR2 is YYNGEE in the germline V gene. This CDR3 region has 16 residues. The germline V and J ends were trimmed by 0 bases and 2 bases, with 12 bases remaining between them. CDR3 protein: CASSVDRQSGNQPQHF. The CDR3 coding sequence is TGTGCCAGCAGCGTAGATCGGCAGTCGGGCAATCAGCCCCAGCATTTT. The complete variable domain, with remaining parts taken from reference TRBV9 and TRBJ1-5, reads DSGVTQTPKHLITATGQRVTLRCSPRSGDLSVYWYQQSLDQGLQFLIQYYNGEERAKGNILERFSAQQFPDLHSELNLSSLELGDSALYFCASSVDRQSGNQPQHFGDGTRLSIL.

V and J are TRBV12-3 or TRBV12-4 and TRBJ2-5; no reliable D call. Between the trimmed V and J ends, which lost 1 base and 1 base, there was a span of 4 bases. This CDR3 contains 13 residues. DNA for the CDR3: TGTGCCAGCAGTTTAGAGGGCCAAGAGACCCAGTACTTC. It is translated as CASSLEGQETQYF.

Only a few counts were recorded for this clonotype. The chain is built from TRBV12-3 or TRBV12-4 and TRBJ2-3, with 8 bases aligning to TRBD1. Trimming took 3 bases from V and 5 from J; bases not matched to a gene: 4. This CDR3 has 14 amino acids. CDR3 bases: TGTGCCAGCAGTTTGGGACAGGCTGTAGATACGCAGTATTTT. Translated: CASSLGQAVDTQYF.